Sequencing of this T cell receptor (beta chain) was carried out in a study of CD8 T cells in ankylosing spondylitis. The trim removed 3 bases at V and 1 base at J, leaving 11 bases unmatched. The length of the CDR3 is 18 residues. TCRdb re-derived calls from the 5' RACE reads in MiXCR, one entry per CDR3 protein. The profile shows 250,000 to 350,000 distinct CDR3 sequences, about 19% of them singletons. The source is a male donor with ankylosing spondylitis or in good health (not recorded which). V is TRBV12-3 or TRBV12-4 and J is TRBJ2-5; 10 bases map to TRBD2. The sample taken for sequencing was blood, either unsorted or a sorted T cell fraction (not recorded which). CDR3 bases: TGTGCCAGCAGTTTCCGTCCCGGGACTAGCGCGGGCCAAGAGACCCAGTACTTC. Translated, it gives CASSFRPGTSAGQETQYF.